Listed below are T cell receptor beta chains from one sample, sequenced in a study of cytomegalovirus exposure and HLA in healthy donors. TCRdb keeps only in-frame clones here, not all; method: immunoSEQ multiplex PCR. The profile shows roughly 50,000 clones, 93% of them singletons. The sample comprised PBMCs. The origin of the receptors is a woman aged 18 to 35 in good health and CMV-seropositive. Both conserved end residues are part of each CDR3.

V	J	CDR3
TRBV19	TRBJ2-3	CASSTGQGAVDTQYF
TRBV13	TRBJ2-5	CASSSRETQYF
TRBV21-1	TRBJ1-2	CASSNRGHGYTF
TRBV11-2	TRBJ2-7	CASSLDAGGAYEQYF
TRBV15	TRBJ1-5	CATSREGDQPQHF
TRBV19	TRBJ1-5	CASSMATGTGENQPQHF
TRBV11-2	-	CASSVLQGTYEQYF
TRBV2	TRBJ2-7	CASSDWGPTYEQYF
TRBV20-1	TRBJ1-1	CSAVGGKEAFF
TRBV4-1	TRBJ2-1	CASSQAGWVSSYNEQFF
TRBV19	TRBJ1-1	CASRETGDILNTEAFF
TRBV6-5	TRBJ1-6	CASSYKQSRGPPLHF
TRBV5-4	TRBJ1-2	CASRIRGGQGYGYTF
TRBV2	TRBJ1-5	CASSGDRGMSGNQPQHF
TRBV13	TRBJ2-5	CASSPTWGLPQETQYF
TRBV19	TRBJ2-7	CASSIDGTGSAQYF
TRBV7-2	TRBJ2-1	CASSPPGSSYNEQFF
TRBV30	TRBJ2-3	CAYTGAADTQYF
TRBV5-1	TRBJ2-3	CASSLTRNTQYF
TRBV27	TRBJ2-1	CASRHLNNEQFF
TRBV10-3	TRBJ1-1	CAISESSGTEAFF
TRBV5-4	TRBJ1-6	CASSLDRVAPLHF
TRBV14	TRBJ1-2	CASSQVAGQGNYGYTF
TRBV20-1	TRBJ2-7	CSAGSTYEQYF
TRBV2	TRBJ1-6	CASDRQGESSPLHF
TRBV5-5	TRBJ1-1	CASSPVSGTEAFF
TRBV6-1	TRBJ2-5	CATSGWGLKETQYF
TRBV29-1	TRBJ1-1	CSVFDKNTEAFF
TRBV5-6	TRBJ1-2	CASSFEREYGYTF
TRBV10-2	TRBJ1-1	CASRGTGGTEAFF
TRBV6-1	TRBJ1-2	CATLTRRQGGGYTF
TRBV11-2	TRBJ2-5	CASSLVGQQETQYF
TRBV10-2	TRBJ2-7	CASSARDIAYEQYF
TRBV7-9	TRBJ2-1	CASSGEGISNEQFF
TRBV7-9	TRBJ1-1	CASSPSSRQGVTEAFF
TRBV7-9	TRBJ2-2	CASSLGRPGIGELFF
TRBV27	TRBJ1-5	CASRKGTGGQPQHF
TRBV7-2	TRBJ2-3	CASSFSGSTDTQYF
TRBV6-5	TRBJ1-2	CASSYEGGSGYTF
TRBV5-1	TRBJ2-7	CASSLAGDSSYEQYF
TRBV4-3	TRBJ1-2	CASSQDTGTYGYTF
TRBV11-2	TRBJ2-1	CASSPSLVSYNEQFF
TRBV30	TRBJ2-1	CAWSVVYEQFF
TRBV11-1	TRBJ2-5	CASSLQAQETQYF
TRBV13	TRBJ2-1	CASRLAGYNEQFF
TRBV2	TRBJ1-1	CASRGQLNTEAFF
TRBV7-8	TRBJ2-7	CASSRSGKGRYEQYF
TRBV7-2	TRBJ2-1	CASLKAGGSYNEQFF
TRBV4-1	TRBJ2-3	CASPRGQGDFGTQYF
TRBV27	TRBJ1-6	CASRSPGTGYSPLHF
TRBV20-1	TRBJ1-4	CSAGGNEKLFF
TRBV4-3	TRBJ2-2	CASSQAKTLAGTGELFF
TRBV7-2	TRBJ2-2	CASSLARQGRTGELFF
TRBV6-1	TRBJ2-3	CASSEAFRGWNTQYF
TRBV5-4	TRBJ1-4	CASSYQQGQNEKLFF
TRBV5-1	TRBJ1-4	CASSTTGKGEKLFF
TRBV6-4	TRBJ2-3	CASSDGQGADTQYF
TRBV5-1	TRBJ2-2	CASSLVAGANTGELFF
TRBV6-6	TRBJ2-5	CASRSTSGGAETQYF
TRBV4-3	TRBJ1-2	CASSQDAGNYGYTF